A single sample gave rise to the 18 T cell receptor beta chains below, sequenced in a study of shared clonotypes between healthy human individuals. Some clones are missing from TCRdb's copy, which holds only in-frame ones; the method was immunoSEQ multiplex PCR. The sample records about 2.4 million clones, approximately 94% being singletons. Sequenced material: naive CD4+ T cells from PBMCs. This sample's subset: CD45RA+ positively selected. The source of these receptors is a man aged 18 to 35 in good health. Some clones in this sample may be carry-over from other donors' samples.

The chain recombines TRBV5-1 with TRBJ1-2; TRBD1 agrees at 8 bases. The CDR3 spans 13 residues. CDR1 SGHRS and CDR2 YFSETQ come from the germline V gene. The V gene end was trimmed by 4 bases and the J gene end by 6 bases; junction bases not matched to a gene: 5. In DNA form, the CDR3 reads TGCGCCAGCAGCGTAAGGACAGGGAATGGCTACACCTTC. It translates to CASSVRTGNGYTF.

The chain joins TRBV12-1 to TRBJ2-1; the listed D gene, TRBD1, was not tested against the DNA. TRBV12-1 is deemed a pseudogene. The length of the CDR3 is 14 residues. CDR3 coding DNA: TGTGCCAGCAGCTTTAGGGGGAAGGGCAATGAGCAGTTCTTC. Translation: CASSFRGKGNEQFF.

A remark on this clone: Other DNA variants within this sample encode the same CDR3. The V and J genes are TRBV2 and TRBJ2-7; TRBD2 matches 8 bases. Germline V gene sequence: CDR1 SNHLY, CDR2 FYNNEI. V trimming: 2 bases; J trimming: 4 bases; junction bases outside the gene matches: 4. The CDR3 contains 14 residues. The CDR3: CASSETSGVYEQYF. The CDR3 coding sequence is TGTGCCAGCAGTGAAACTAGCGGAGTTTACGAGCAGTACTTC.

In DNA form, the CDR3 reads TGCGCCAGCAGCCTAAGAACGGTCTCCTACAATGAGCAGTTCTTC. Encoded protein: CASSLRTVSYNEQFF. This rearrangement joins TRBV4-3 to TRBJ2-1; no clear D gene. V was cut by 4 bases and J by 0 bases, with 10 bases left in between. CDR1 is LGHNA, CDR2 YSLEER, per germline. The CDR3 runs 15 residues.

This chain connects TRBV30 to TRBJ2-3; 9 positions match TRBD2. Per germline, CDR1 GTSNPN and CDR2 SVGIG (reference sequence). The CDR3 runs to 12 residues. V lost 3 bases, J lost 6 bases, and 1 base stayed unmatched. The CDR3 DNA reads as TGTGCCTGGAGGGCGGGGGGGGATACGCAGTATTTT. The encoded protein is CAWRAGGDTQYF.

The rearrangement links TRBV5-1 to TRBJ1-4; D is unclear. Between the trimmed V and J ends, which lost 5 bases and 3 bases, there was a span of 11 bases. Per the germline V gene, CDR1 is SGHRS and CDR2 is YFSETQ. There are 14 residues in the CDR3. CDR3 region: CASSSEGPNEKLFF. CDR3 in DNA: TGCGCCAGCAGTTCGGAAGGGCCTAATGAAAAACTGTTTTTT.

This chain uses TRBV7-7 with TRBJ2-1, with D uncertain. The CDR3 consists of 13 residues. Germline V gene lookup returns CDR1 SSHAT and CDR2 FNYEAQ (reference sequence). V was pared by 1 base and J by 9 bases, with 10 bases between. The CDR3 DNA reads TGTGCCAGCAGCTTAGACACGGGCACTGAGCAGTTCTTC. Translated: CASSLDTGTEQFF.

This chain uses TRBV7-9 with TRBJ1-1; a weak D match, TRBD1 (6 bases). The CDR3 is made up of 16 amino acids. V was pared by 5 bases and J by 1 base, with 17 bases between. Germline CDR1 is SEHNR and CDR2 is FQNEAQ (reference sequence). CDR3 residues: CASSPKGGGRNTEAFF. The CDR3 DNA reads as TGTGCCAGCAGCCCTAAGGGGGGCGGAAGGAACACTGAAGCTTTCTTT.

The genes are TRBV2 and TRBJ2-1; D unresolved. V lost 4 bases and J lost 9, with 7 bases in between. The germline V gene encodes CDR1 SNHLY and CDR2 FYNNEI. The CDR3 loop spans 11 amino acids. CDR3: CASSARVEQFF. The CDR3 nucleotides read TGTGCCAGCAGTGCACGTGTTGAGCAGTTCTTC.

This chain joins TRBV5-1 and TRBJ2-7, with 10 bases that match TRBD1. The CDR3 loop spans 15 amino acids. CDR1 and CDR2 from the germline V gene are SGHRS and YFSETQ. The V and J ends lost 2 bases and 7 bases, in that order; junction bases with no gene match: 9. CDR3 protein: CASSFRPGTGDEQYF. The CDR3 nucleotides are TGCGCCAGCAGCTTTCGCCCCGGGACAGGGGATGAGCAGTACTTC.

The V call is TRBV2, the J call TRBJ1-1; no clear D. Germline loops: CDR1 SNHLY, CDR2 FYNNEI. Trimming shortened V by 7 bases and J by 7 bases, and 19 bases separated the two germline ends. The CDR3 is 14 residues long. The CDR3 bases are TGTGCCAGCACCCCATACGGCATTCCAGATGAAGCTTTCTTT. Amino acid sequence: CASTPYGIPDEAFF.

The chain uses TRBV28 and TRBJ2-7; TRBD2 matches at 7 bases. V shed 8 bases, J shed 0 bases, and the junction held 13 bases outside the gene matches. CDR1 MDHEN and CDR2 SYDVKM come from the germline V gene. The CDR3 spans 16 residues. The CDR3 region is CASRRGGIADSYEQYF. The CDR3 DNA follows: TGTGCCAGCCGTCGCGGGGGAATAGCAGACTCCTACGAGCAGTACTTC.

The chain employs TRBV10-3 and TRBJ1-2; 7 bases align to TRBD1. CDR3 size: 16 residues. V shed 5 bases and J 5 bases; nucleotides not matched to a gene: 14. The V gene's germline CDR1 is ENHRY and CDR2 SYGVKD. The CDR3 nucleotides are TGTGCCATCAGTCCCCAAACCGGGACAGACCCTTATGGCTACACCTTC. Protein: CAISPQTGTDPYGYTF.

This rearrangement joins TRBV6-6 to TRBJ2-1, with 13 bases identical to TRBD2. The germline CDR1 and CDR2 sequences are MNHNY and SVGAGI (reference sequence). The V gene end was trimmed by 6 bases and the J gene end by 8 bases; junction bases not matched to a gene: 7. CDR3 size: 15 residues. The CDR3 spells CASSPRTSGSDEQFF. The CDR3 DNA sequence: TGTGCCAGCAGCCCTCGGACTAGCGGGAGCGATGAGCAGTTCTTC.

The rearrangement links TRBV27 to TRBJ2-7; the D call may be TRBD1 or TRBD2 (5 bases each). Per germline, CDR1 MNHEY and CDR2 SMNVEV (reference sequence). CDR3 size: 14 residues. Trimming took 2 bases from V and 2 from J, leaving 10 bases between them. As DNA, the CDR3 is TGTGCCAGCAGTTTAAGTTGGGGGACCTACGAGCAGTACTTC. Protein product: CASSLSWGTYEQYF.

The chain combines TRBV6-6 with TRBJ2-5; TRBD2 agrees at 10 bases. The closer fit of TRBJ2-7 to the DNA end suggests the J call may be wrong. Germline loops: CDR1 MNHNY, CDR2 SVGAGI (reference sequence). CDR3 size: 13 residues. DNA of the CDR3: TGTGCCAGCAGCATGGGACTAGCGTACGAGCAGTACTTC. Translating it yields CASSMGLAYEQYF.

The J gene is TRBJ2-7, the V gene TRBV6-6, with D hard to call. Trimming removed 1 base at V and 5 bases at J, with 12 bases between. The CDR3 has 14 amino acids. Germline V gene sequence: CDR1 MNHNY, CDR2 SVGAGI (reference sequence). The CDR3 DNA reads as TGTGCCAGCAGTTACTTTTGGACGTCGAACGAGCAGTACTTC. It codes for CASSYFWTSNEQYF.

The chain couples TRBV28 to TRBJ1-2; D uncertain. The germline V and J ends were trimmed by 7 bases and 0 bases, with 9 bases remaining between them. This CDR3 region has 13 residues. CDR1 and CDR2 from the germline V gene are MDHEN and SYDVKM. CDR3: CASIGAANYGYTF. The CDR3 DNA reads TGTGCCAGCATCGGAGCGGCTAACTATGGCTACACCTTC.